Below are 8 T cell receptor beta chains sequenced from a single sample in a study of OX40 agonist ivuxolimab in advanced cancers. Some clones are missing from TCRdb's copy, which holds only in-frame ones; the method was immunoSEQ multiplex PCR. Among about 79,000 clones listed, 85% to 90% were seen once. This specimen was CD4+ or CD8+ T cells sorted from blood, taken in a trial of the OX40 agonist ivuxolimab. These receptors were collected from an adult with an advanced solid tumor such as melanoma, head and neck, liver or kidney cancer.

In DNA form, the CDR3 reads TGTGCCAGCAGTTTATACAGGGTATTGGAGACCCAGTACTTC. Translation gives CASSLYRVLETQYF. The chain combines TRBV28 with TRBJ2-5; TRBD1 is a possible D gene (6 bases). The CDR3 totals 14 residues. The germline gives CDR1 MDHEN, CDR2 SYDVKM. Trimming removed 1 base at V and 5 bases at J, with 11 bases between.

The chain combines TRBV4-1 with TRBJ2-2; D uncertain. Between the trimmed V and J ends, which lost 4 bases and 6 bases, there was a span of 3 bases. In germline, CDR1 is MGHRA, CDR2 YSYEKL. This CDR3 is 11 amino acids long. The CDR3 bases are TGCGCCAGCAGCCTCCCCGGGGAGCTGTTTTTT. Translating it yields CASSLPGELFF.

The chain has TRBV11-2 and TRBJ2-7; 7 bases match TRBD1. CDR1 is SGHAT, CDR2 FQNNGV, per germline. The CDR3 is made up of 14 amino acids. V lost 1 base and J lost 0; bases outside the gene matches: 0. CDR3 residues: CASSLGTGSYEQYF. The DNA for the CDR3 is TGTGCCAGCAGCTTAGGGACAGGCTCCTACGAGCAGTACTTC.

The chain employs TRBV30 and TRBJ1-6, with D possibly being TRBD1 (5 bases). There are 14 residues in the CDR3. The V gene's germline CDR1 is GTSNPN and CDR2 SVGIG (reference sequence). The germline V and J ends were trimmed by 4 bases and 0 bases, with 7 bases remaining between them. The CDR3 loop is CAWTGSSYNSPLHF. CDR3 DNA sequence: TGTGCCTGGACAGGGAGCTCCTATAATTCACCCCTCCACTTT. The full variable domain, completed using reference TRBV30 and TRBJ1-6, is SQTIHQWPATLVQPVGSPLSLECTVEGTSNPNLYWYRQAAGRGLQLLFYSVGIGQISSEVPQNLSASRPQDRQFILSSKKLLLSDSGFYLCAWTGSSYNSPLHFGNGTRLTVT.

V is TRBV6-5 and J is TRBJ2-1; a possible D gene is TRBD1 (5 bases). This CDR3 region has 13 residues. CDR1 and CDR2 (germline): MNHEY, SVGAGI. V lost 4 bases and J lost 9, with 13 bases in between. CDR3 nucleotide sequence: TGTGCCAGCAGTTTCCGTGGGGCAAGTGAGCAGTTCTTC. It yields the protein CASSFRGASEQFF.

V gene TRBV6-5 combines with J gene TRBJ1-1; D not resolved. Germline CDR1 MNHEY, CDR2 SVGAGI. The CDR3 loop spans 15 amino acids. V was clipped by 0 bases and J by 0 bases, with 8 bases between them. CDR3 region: CASSYSARLNTEAFF. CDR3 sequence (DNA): TGTGCCAGCAGTTACTCGGCCAGGTTGAACACTGAAGCTTTCTTT.

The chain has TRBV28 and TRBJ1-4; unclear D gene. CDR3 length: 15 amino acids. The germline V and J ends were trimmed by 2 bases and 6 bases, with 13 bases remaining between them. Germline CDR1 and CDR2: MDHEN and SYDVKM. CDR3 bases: TGTGCCAGCAGTTTAATGAGGGCGCAGGATGAAAAACTGTTTTTT. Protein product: CASSLMRAQDEKLFF.

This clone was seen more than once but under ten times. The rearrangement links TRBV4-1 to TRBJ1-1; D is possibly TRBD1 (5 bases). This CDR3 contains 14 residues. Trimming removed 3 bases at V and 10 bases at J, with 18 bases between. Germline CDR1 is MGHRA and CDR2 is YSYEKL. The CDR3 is CASSHYRSGLGAFF. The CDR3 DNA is TGCGCCAGCAGCCATTACAGGTCCGGCCTAGGAGCTTTCTTT.